These 30 T cell receptor beta chains originate from one sample sequenced in a study of radiation and T cells in renal cell carcinoma. Using immunoSEQ multiplex PCR, the repertoire was profiled, and TCRdb retains in-frame clones only, with some absent. The sample holds approximately 29,000 clones; 81% are singletons and the top ten take about 33%. Time point meaning: blood 4 weeks post-SBRT, at nephrectomy. Treatment indicated: 15 Gy SBRT to primary tumor, nephrectomy 4 weeks later. The material was blood, obtained from a patient whose treatment included radiotherapy and nephrectomy. The receptors were gathered from a man between 60 and 70 years old with renal cell carcinoma.

This chain's CDR3 is CASSPTSLSYNEQFF. In DNA form, the CDR3 reads TGTGCCAGCTCACCAACTAGCCTCTCCTACAATGAGCAGTTCTTC. V gene TRBV18 combines with J gene TRBJ2-1; weak D call: TRBD2 (6 bases). There are 15 residues in the CDR3. V was trimmed by 2 bases and J by 0 bases, leaving 8 bases between them. Germline CDR1 and CDR2: KGHSH and LQKENI.

The chain couples TRBV5-1 to TRBJ2-1; D possibly corresponds to TRBD2 (5 bases). Germline CDR1 SGHRS, CDR2 YFSETQ. The V end lost 0 bases, the J end lost 10 bases, and 11 bases lay between the germline ends. This CDR3 spans 13 amino acids. The CDR3 is CASSLGRGWEQFF. CDR3 DNA: TGCGCCAGCAGCTTGGGCCGGGGTTGGGAGCAGTTCTTC.

The rearrangement uses TRBV29-1 and TRBJ2-1; TRBD1 agrees at 7 bases. Germline-derived CDR1 and CDR2 are SQVTM and ANQGSEA. The junction had 11 bases not matched to a gene; V was cut back by 6 bases and J by 6 bases. CDR3 length equals 14 residues. CDR3 bases: TGCAGCGTCACCACAGGGGTTTGGGGCAATGAGCAGTTCTTC. Protein sequence: CSVTTGVWGNEQFF.

The chain employs TRBV5-6 and TRBJ2-7; a possible D gene is TRBD2 (5 bases). With 4 bases removed from V and 0 bases from J, the gap between germline ends came to 11 bases. The V gene's germline CDR1 is SGHDT and CDR2 YYEEEE. CDR3 length equals 14 residues. For the CDR3, the DNA is TGTGCCAGCAGCGGGAGTGGGATCTCCTACGAGCAGTACTTC. This codes for CASSGSGISYEQYF. Full variable domain (outside the CDR3, taken from reference TRBV5-6 and TRBJ2-7): DAGVTQSPTHLIKTRGQQVTLRCSPKSGHDTVSWYQQALGQGPQFIFQYYEEEERQRGNFPDRFSGHQFPNYSSELNVNALLLGDSALYLCASSGSGISYEQYFGPGTRLTVT.

A few counts support this clone. Here the CDR3 reads CASSLTVGTDTQYF. The CDR3 nucleotides read TGTGCCAGCAGCTTAACAGTTGGCACAGATACGCAGTATTTT. V and J are TRBV7-3 and TRBJ2-3; no clear D gene. The CDR3 contains 14 residues. Per the germline V gene, CDR1 is SGHTA and CDR2 is FQGTGA. Between the trimmed V and J ends, which lost 0 bases and 1 base, there was a span of 5 bases.

V is TRBV19 and J is TRBJ2-4; the D gene is possibly TRBD1 (6 bases). The CDR3 spans 15 residues. Trimming removed 5 bases from V and 6 bases from J, with 17 bases in between. Germline CDR1 and CDR2: LNHDA and SQIVND (reference sequence). CDR3 DNA sequence: TGTGCCAGTAGTTCTGGTTATACAGGGAGAAACATTCAGTACTTC. It is translated as CASSSGYTGRNIQYF.

V usage is TRBV5-6 and J usage is TRBJ2-1; D is uncertain. This CDR3 region has 12 residues. With 6 bases removed from V and 8 bases from J, the gap between germline ends came to 12 bases. Germline V CDR1 and CDR2: SGHDT, YYEEEE. The CDR3 nucleotides are TGTGCCAGCAACCGAAGAATCGATGAGCAGTTCTTC. This encodes CASNRRIDEQFF.

The rearrangement joins TRBV7-9 to TRBJ2-5, with D tentatively TRBD1 or TRBD2 (5 bases each). V lost 4 bases, J lost 7 bases, and 16 bases lay in between. The CDR3 has 14 amino acids. The V gene's germline CDR1 is SEHNR and CDR2 FQNEAQ (reference sequence). In DNA, the CDR3 is TGTGCCAGCAGCTCCTCGACACGTGGGGGGACCCAGTACTTC. It encodes CASSSSTRGGTQYF.

The V gene is TRBV7-9, the J gene TRBJ2-7, with 11 positions matching TRBD2. This CDR3 has 15 residues. With V trimmed by 5 bases and J by 3 bases, 6 bases remained unmatched. Germline V lookup: CDR1 SEHNR, CDR2 FQNEAQ (reference sequence). The CDR3 region has the DNA TGTGCCAGCAGCCTAATGACTAGCGGGGTCTACGAGCAGTACTTC. Its translation is CASSLMTSGVYEQYF.

J is TRBJ2-3 and V is TRBV23-1, with D perhaps matching TRBD1 (5 bases). TRBV23-1 is classed as an ORF, of uncertain function. V gave up 3 bases and J gave up 6 bases, with 16 bases separating them. There are 15 residues in the CDR3. The CDR3 bases are TGCGCCAGCAGTCATTTCGGGCAAACAGGTGATACGCAGTATTTT. Translated: CASSHFGQTGDTQYF.

The rearrangement uses TRBV2 and TRBJ1-5; D not certain. This CDR3 region has 14 residues. V was clipped by 3 bases and J by 0 bases, with 6 bases between them. Germline V gene lookup returns CDR1 SNHLY and CDR2 FYNNEI. In DNA form, the CDR3 reads TGTGCCAGCAGTGACACTTCTAGCAATCAGCCCCAGCATTTT. It yields the protein CASSDTSSNQPQHF.

The chain employs TRBV15 and TRBJ1-5; the D gene is possibly TRBD1 (5 bases). The length of the CDR3 is 16 residues. The V gene lost 0 bases and the J gene lost 4 bases, with 13 bases spanning the gap. Per germline, CDR1 LNHNV and CDR2 YYDKDF (reference sequence). CDR3 residues: CATSRDPRASNQPQHF. The CDR3 nucleotides read TGTGCCACCAGCAGAGACCCCAGGGCTAGTAATCAGCCCCAGCATTTT.

The chain joins TRBV18 to TRBJ2-7, with 7 bases aligning to TRBD1. V dropped 6 bases and J dropped 2; count of bases not matched to a gene: 10. This CDR3 comprises 15 residues. Germline lookup yields CDR1 KGHSH and CDR2 LQKENI. In DNA form, the CDR3 reads TGTGCCAGCTCGCCAGATCGGACAGGTACCTACGAGCAGTACTTC. This codes for CASSPDRTGTYEQYF. Variable domain in full (rest from reference TRBV18 and TRBJ2-7): NAGVMQNPRHLVRRRGQEARLRCSPMKGHSHVYWYRQLPEEGLKFMVYLQKENIIDESGMPKERFSAEFPKEGPSILRIQQVVRGDSAAYFCASSPDRTGTYEQYFGPGTRLTVT.

J is TRBJ2-1 and V is TRBV2, with D maybe TRBD2 (5 bases). Germline-derived CDR1 and CDR2 are SNHLY and FYNNEI. V dropped 4 bases and J dropped 8 bases, with 18 bases sitting between them. The CDR3 contains 15 residues. CDR3 nucleotides: TGTGCCAGCAGTGGGTACGGTCTAGCTGTCGATGAGCAGTTCTTC. Amino acid sequence: CASSGYGLAVDEQFF.

This sequence joins TRBV5-4 and TRBJ1-2, with D possibly TRBD1 on 5 matching bases. This CDR3 comprises 14 residues. V lost 1 base to trimming and J lost 4 bases, with 11 bases between them. Germline lookup yields CDR1 SGHNT and CDR2 YYREEE (reference sequence). CDR3 nucleotides: TGTGCCAGCAGCTTGTATTCAGGGAGCTATGGCTACACCTTC. This codes for CASSLYSGSYGYTF.

CDR3 sequence (DNA): TGTGCCAGCAGTTACGTGAATGAAAAACTGTTTTTT. Residues: CASSYVNEKLFF. The V and J genes are TRBV6-6 and TRBJ1-4; D gene uncertain. The CDR3 runs 12 residues. CDR1 is MNHNY, CDR2 SVGAGI, per germline (reference sequence). With 2 bases removed from V and 5 bases from J, the gap between germline ends came to 3 bases.

The rearrangement links TRBV5-6 to TRBJ2-7; no firm D call. The CDR3 length is 10 residues. V shed 4 bases and J shed 4 bases, with 3 bases lying between them. CDR1 is SGHDT, CDR2 YYEEEE, per germline. CDR3 sequence: CASSMYEQYF. The CDR3 region has the DNA TGTGCCAGCAGCATGTACGAGCAGTACTTC.

This chain connects TRBV18 to TRBJ1-3; the D gene is possibly TRBD1 (6 bases). The V end lost 1 base, the J end lost 3 bases, and 22 bases lay between the germline ends. The germline V gene encodes CDR1 KGHSH and CDR2 LQKENI. This CDR3 has 19 amino acids. The CDR3 here is CASSPLSVIQGSHGNTIYF. The CDR3 region has the DNA TGTGCCAGCTCACCACTCTCTGTTATTCAGGGGTCTCATGGAAACACCATATATTTT.

In DNA, the CDR3 is TGTGCCAGCAGCTTGACAGGGGGAGGATACAATGAGCAGTTCTTC. This gives the protein CASSLTGGGYNEQFF. This chain connects TRBV5-4 to TRBJ2-1; 8 positions match TRBD1. The V gene end was trimmed by 1 base and the J gene end by 4 bases; junction bases not matched to a gene: 4. The V gene's germline CDR1 is SGHNT and CDR2 YYREEE (reference sequence). This CDR3 region has 15 residues.

The chain links TRBV10-2 to TRBJ1-1; no clear D gene. In germline, CDR1 is WSHSY, CDR2 SAAADI. The CDR3 sequence is 13 residues long. Trimming cost V 3 bases and J 3 bases, with 8 bases left between them. In nucleotides, the CDR3 is TGCGCCAGCAGTGATTACCCGGACACTGAAGCTTTCTTT. It encodes CASSDYPDTEAFF.

The chain recombines TRBV27 with TRBJ2-7; a possible D gene is TRBD1 (5 bases). There are 14 residues in the CDR3. V was clipped by 6 bases and J by 2 bases, with 14 bases between them. The germline V gene encodes CDR1 MNHEY and CDR2 SMNVEV (reference sequence). The DNA of the CDR3 is TGTGCCAGCAGGAGAGCAGGGTCTACCTACGAGCAGTACTTC. This encodes CASRRAGSTYEQYF.

V is TRBV11-2 and J is TRBJ2-7; 11 positions agree with TRBD2. The CDR3 runs 16 residues. Per germline, CDR1 SGHAT and CDR2 FQNNGV. With V trimmed by 7 bases and J by 0 bases, 8 bases remained unmatched. This CDR3 reads CASIGTSGHSSYEQYF. As DNA, the CDR3 is TGTGCCAGCATCGGGACTAGCGGTCATAGCTCCTACGAGCAGTACTTC. Full variable domain (remainder filled in from reference TRBV11-2 and TRBJ2-7): EAGVAQSPRYKIIEKRQSVAFWCNPISGHATLYWYQQILGQGPKLLIQFQNNGVVDDSQLPKDRFSAERLKGVDSTLKIQPAKLEDSAVYLCASIGTSGHSSYEQYFGPGTRLTVT.

V is TRBV6-4 and J is TRBJ2-1, with TRBD2 matching over 7 bases. The CDR3 length is 15 residues. With V trimmed by 6 bases and J by 8 bases, 13 bases remained unmatched. Germline lookup yields CDR1 MRHNA and CDR2 SNTAGT. The CDR3 DNA reads TGTGCCAGCAGCCTTGGGGGAGGGCCCGGACATGAGCAGTTCTTC. The encoded protein is CASSLGGGPGHEQFF.

This clone was detected a few times. The CDR3 DNA sequence: TGTGCCAGCACCCCCGGGGTGGGAGGTGTGGGGGAGACCCAGTACTTC. Protein product: CASTPGVGGVGETQYF. This chain links TRBV9 with TRBJ2-5, with a tentative D call TRBD2 (6 bases). The CDR3 runs 16 residues. Trimming cost V 6 bases and J 5 bases, with 23 bases left between them. CDR1 is SGDLS, CDR2 YYNGEE, per germline. The variable domain in full, completed from reference TRBV9 and TRBJ2-5, reads DSGVTQTPKHLITATGQRVTLRCSPRSGDLSVYWYQQSLDQGLQFLIQYYNGEERAKGNILERFSAQQFPDLHSELNLSSLELGDSALYFCASTPGVGGVGETQYFGPGTRLLVL.

The chain joins TRBV2 to TRBJ1-6; D uncertain. CDR3 length: 16 amino acids. Trimming left V 6 bases short and J 10 bases short, with 22 bases between. Germline CDR1 SNHLY, CDR2 FYNNEI. The CDR3 sequence: CASSTPAEASRSPLHF. In DNA, the CDR3 is TGTGCCAGCAGCACTCCCGCGGAGGCATCACGGTCACCCCTCCACTTT.

This rearrangement joins TRBV18 to TRBJ1-2; D gene uncertain. The ends were cut back, 3 bases at V and 8 bases at J, with 16 bases in the middle. There are 14 residues in the CDR3. The germline V gene has CDR1 KGHSH and CDR2 LQKENI. The DNA for the CDR3 is TGTGCCAGCTCACCCTCGGACGGGATGGGCGGCTACACCTTC. This sequence encodes CASSPSDGMGGYTF.

The chain links TRBV7-9 to TRBJ1-4; D gene ambiguous. This CDR3 is built from 13 residues. The V gene lost 1 base and the J gene lost 8 bases, with 8 bases spanning the gap. The germline V gene has CDR1 SEHNR and CDR2 FQNEAQ (reference sequence). The CDR3 region is CASSLVTQEKLFF. The DNA for the CDR3 is TGTGCCAGCAGCTTAGTAACTCAAGAAAAACTGTTTTTT.

This clone is deemed medium-sized. The V and J genes are TRBV7-3 and TRBJ2-3; the match to TRBD2 covers 12 bases. The germline gives CDR1 SGHTA, CDR2 FQGTGA. V lost 5 bases to trimming and J lost 5 bases; unmatched junction nucleotides: 14. The CDR3 covers 18 residues. CDR3 residues: CASSREGRLAGEQDTQYF. In DNA, the CDR3 is TGTGCCAGCAGCCGTGAGGGAAGACTAGCGGGAGAGCAAGATACGCAGTATTTT.

The V and J genes are TRBV30 and TRBJ2-3, with D perhaps TRBD1 or TRBD2 (5 bases each). The CDR3 is made up of 14 amino acids. V was clipped by 5 bases and J by 3 bases, with 15 bases between them. CDR1 and CDR2 from the germline V gene are GTSNPN and SVGIG (reference sequence). CDR3 in DNA: TGTGCCTGGGACCGGGACCCCCAAACAGATACGCAGTATTTT. Translating gives CAWDRDPQTDTQYF.

The chain joins TRBV23-1 to TRBJ2-2; D gene ambiguous. TRBV23-1 falls under the ORF class, with uncertain function. Deletions cut 4 bases from V and 6 bases from J, with 24 bases between. The CDR3 is 18 amino acids. CDR3 sequence (DNA): TGCGCCAGCAGTCCCGGCGGTGTGTTTAGTGAAGAAGCCGGGGAGCTGTTTTTT. Translated: CASSPGGVFSEEAGELFF.